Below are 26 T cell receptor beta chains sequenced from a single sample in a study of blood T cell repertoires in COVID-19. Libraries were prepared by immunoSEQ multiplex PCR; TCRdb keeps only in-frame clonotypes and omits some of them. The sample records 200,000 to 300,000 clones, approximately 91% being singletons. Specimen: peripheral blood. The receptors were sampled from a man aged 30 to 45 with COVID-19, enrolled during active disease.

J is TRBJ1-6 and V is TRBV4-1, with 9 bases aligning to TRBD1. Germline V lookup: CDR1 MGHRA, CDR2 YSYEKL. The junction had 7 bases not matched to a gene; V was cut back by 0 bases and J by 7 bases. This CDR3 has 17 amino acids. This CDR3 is CASSQDALGQGNSPLHF. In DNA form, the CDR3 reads TGCGCCAGCAGCCAAGATGCCCTGGGACAGGGAAATTCACCCCTCCACTTT.

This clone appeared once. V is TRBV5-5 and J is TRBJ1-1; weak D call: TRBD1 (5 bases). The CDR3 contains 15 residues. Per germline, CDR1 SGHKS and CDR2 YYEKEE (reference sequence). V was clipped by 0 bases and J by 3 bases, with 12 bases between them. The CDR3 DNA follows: TGTGCCAGCAGCTTGGCCAAGGGGAAGGACACTGAAGCTTTCTTT. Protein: CASSLAKGKDTEAFF.

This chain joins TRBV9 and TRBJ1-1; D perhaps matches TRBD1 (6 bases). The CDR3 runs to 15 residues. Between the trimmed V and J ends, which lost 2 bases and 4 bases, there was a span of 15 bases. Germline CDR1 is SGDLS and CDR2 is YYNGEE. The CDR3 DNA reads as TGTGCCAGCAGCGTCCAGGGGTCGGCCGGCACTGAAGCTTTCTTT. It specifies CASSVQGSAGTEAFF. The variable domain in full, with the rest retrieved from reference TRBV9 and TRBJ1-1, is DSGVTQTPKHLITATGQRVTLRCSPRSGDLSVYWYQQSLDQGLQFLIQYYNGEERAKGNILERFSAQQFPDLHSELNLSSLELGDSALYFCASSVQGSAGTEAFFGQGTRLTVV.

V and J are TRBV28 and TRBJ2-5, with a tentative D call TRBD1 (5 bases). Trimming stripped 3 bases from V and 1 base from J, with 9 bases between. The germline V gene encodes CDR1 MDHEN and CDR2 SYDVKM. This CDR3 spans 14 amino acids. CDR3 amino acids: CASSFAGPQETQYF. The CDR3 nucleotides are TGTGCCAGCAGTTTCGCAGGGCCCCAAGAGACCCAGTACTTC.

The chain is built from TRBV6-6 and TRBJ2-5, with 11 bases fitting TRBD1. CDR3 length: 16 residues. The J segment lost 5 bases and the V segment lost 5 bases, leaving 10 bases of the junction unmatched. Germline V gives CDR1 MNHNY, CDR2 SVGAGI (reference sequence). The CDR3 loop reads CASSVRDRGTRETQYF. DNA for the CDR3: TGTGCCAGCAGTGTCCGGGACAGGGGGACACGCGAGACCCAGTACTTC.

The CDR3 protein is CASSPSSGTGGRVGEQYF. The CDR3 bases are TGTGCCAGCAGCCCATCGTCCGGGACAGGGGGGAGGGTCGGCGAGCAGTACTTC. The rearrangement joins TRBV7-9 to TRBJ2-7; 11 nucleotides align to TRBD1. In germline, CDR1 is SEHNR, CDR2 FQNEAQ (reference sequence). The CDR3 runs 18 residues. Trimming cost V 5 bases and J 6 bases; bases outside gene matches: 18. The entire variable domain, with the rest obtained from reference TRBV7-9 and TRBJ2-7, is as follows: DTGVSQNPRHKITKRGQNVTFRCDPISEHNRLYWYRQTLGQGPEFLTYFQNEAQLEKSRLLSDRFSAERPKGSFSTLEIQRTEQGDSAMYLCASSPSSGTGGRVGEQYFGPGTRLTVT.

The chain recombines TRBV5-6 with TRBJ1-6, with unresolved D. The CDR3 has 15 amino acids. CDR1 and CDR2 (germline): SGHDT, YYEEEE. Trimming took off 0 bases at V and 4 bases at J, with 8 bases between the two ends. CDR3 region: CASSLVEQYNSPLHF. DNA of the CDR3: TGTGCCAGCAGCTTGGTAGAACAGTATAATTCACCCCTCCACTTT.

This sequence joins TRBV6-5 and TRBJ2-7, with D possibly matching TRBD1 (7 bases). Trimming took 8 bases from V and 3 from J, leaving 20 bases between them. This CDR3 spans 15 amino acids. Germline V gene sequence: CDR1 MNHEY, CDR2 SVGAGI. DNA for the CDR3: TGTGCCAGCGCTACCTTATTTCAGGGGGGCTACGAGCAGTACTTC. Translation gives CASATLFQGGYEQYF.

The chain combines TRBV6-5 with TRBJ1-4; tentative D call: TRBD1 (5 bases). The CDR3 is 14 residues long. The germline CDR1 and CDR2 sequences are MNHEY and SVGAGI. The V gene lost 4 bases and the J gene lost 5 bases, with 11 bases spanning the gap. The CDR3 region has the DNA TGTGCCAGCAGTTCAGGGCTTCCAAATGAAAAACTGTTTTTT. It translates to CASSSGLPNEKLFF.

CDR3 in amino acids: CASSRSGQLTGELFF. The DNA of the CDR3 is TGTGCCAGCAGCCGAAGTGGACAGCTGACTGGGGAGCTGTTTTTT. The chain carries TRBV5-6 and TRBJ2-2; a weak D match, TRBD1 (6 bases). The germline V and J ends were trimmed by 4 bases and 8 bases, with 18 bases remaining between them. The CDR3 consists of 15 residues. Germline lookup yields CDR1 SGHDT and CDR2 YYEEEE.

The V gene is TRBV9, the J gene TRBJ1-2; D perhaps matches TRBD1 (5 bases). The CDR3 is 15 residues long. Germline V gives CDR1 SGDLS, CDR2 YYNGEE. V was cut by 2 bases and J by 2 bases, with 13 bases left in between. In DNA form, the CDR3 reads TGTGCCAGCAGCGTCATACAGGACCCAAACTATGGCTACACCTTC. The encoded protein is CASSVIQDPNYGYTF.

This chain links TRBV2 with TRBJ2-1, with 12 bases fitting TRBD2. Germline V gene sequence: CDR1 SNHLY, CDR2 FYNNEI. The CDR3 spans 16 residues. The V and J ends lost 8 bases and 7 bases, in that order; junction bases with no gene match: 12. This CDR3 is CASFRELAGGGNEQFF. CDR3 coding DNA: TGTGCCAGCTTCCGAGAACTAGCGGGGGGCGGGAATGAGCAGTTCTTC.

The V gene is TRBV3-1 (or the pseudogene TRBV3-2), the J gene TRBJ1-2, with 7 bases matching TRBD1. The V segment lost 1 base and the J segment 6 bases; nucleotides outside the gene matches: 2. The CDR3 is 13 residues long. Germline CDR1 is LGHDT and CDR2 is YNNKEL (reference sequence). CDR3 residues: CASSQGQGHGYTF. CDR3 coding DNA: TGTGCCAGCAGCCAAGGACAGGGTCATGGCTACACCTTC.

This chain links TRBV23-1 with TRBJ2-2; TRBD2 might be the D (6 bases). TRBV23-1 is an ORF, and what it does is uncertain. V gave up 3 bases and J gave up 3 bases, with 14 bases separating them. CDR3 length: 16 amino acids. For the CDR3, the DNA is TGCGCCAGCAGTCACCCCGGGGGTAGGGACACCGGGGAGCTGTTTTTT. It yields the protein CASSHPGGRDTGELFF.

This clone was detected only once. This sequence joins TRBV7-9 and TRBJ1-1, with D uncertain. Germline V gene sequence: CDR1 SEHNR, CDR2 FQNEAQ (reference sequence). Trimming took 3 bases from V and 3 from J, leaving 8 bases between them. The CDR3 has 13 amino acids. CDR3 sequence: CASSFGGDTEAFF. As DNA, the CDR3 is TGTGCCAGCAGCTTCGGCGGAGACACTGAAGCTTTCTTT.

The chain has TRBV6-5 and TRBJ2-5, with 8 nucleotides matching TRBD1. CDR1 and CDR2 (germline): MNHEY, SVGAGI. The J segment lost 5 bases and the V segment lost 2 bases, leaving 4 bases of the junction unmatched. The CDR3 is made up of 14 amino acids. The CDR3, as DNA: TGTGCCAGCAGTTACGGCAGGGGGCGGGAGACCCAGTACTTC. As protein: CASSYGRGRETQYF.

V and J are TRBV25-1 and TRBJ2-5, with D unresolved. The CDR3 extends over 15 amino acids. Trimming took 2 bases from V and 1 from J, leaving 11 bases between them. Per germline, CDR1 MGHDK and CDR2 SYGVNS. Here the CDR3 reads CASSETSPGQETQYF. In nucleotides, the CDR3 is TGTGCCAGCAGTGAAACGTCCCCCGGCCAAGAGACCCAGTACTTC. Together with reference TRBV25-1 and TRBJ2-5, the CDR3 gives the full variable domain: EADIYQTPRYLVIGTGKKITLECSQTMGHDKMYWYQQDPGMELHLIHYSYGVNSTEKGDLSSESTVSRIRTEHFPLTLESARPSHTSQYLCASSETSPGQETQYFGPGTRLLVL.

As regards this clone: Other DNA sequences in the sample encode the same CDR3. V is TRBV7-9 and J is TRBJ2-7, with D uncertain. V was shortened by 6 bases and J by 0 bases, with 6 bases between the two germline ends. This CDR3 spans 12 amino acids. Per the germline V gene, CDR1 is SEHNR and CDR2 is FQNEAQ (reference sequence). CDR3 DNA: TGTGCCAGCAGTCTTAGCTCCTACGAGCAGTACTTC. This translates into CASSLSSYEQYF.

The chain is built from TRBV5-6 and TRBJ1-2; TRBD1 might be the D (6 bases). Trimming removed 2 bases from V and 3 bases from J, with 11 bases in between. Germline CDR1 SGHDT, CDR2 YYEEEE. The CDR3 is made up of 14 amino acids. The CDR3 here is CASSLYRDDYGYTF. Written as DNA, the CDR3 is TGTGCCAGCAGCTTATACAGGGATGACTATGGCTACACCTTC.

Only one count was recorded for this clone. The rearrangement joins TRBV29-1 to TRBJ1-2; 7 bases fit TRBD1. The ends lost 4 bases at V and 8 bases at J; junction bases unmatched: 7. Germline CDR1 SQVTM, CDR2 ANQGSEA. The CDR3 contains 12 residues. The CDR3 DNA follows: TGCAGCGTTGTACAGGGGACGAGCGGCTACACCTTC. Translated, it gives CSVVQGTSGYTF.

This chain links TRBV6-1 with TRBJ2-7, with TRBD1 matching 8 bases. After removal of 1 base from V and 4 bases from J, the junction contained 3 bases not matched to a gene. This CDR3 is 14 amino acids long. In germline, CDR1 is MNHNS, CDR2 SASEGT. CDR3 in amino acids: CASSEGTGMYEQYF. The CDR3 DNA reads TGTGCCAGCAGTGAAGGGACAGGGATGTACGAGCAGTACTTC.

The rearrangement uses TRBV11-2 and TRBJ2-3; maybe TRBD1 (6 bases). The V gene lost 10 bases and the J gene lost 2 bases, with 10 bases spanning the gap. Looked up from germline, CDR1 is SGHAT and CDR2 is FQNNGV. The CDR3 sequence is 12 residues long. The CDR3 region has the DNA TGTGCCACCAGGACAGCCACAGATACGCAGTATTTT. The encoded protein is CATRTATDTQYF.

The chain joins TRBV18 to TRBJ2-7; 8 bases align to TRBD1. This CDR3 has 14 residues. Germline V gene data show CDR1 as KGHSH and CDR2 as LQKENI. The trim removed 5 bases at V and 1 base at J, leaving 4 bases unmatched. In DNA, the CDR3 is TGTGCCAGCTCAGCGGGACAGGTTTCCTACGAGCAGTACTTC. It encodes CASSAGQVSYEQYF.

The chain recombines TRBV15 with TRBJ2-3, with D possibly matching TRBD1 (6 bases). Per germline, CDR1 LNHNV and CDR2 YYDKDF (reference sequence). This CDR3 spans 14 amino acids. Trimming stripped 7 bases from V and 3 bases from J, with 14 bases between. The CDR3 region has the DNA TGTGCCACCACGCGGCAGGGGTTTACAGATACGCAGTATTTT. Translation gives CATTRQGFTDTQYF.

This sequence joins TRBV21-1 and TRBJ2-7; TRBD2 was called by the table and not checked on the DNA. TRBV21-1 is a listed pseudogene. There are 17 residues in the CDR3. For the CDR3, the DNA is TGTGCCAGCAGCAAATCCCCTTGGGATAGCGGGGTCCGGGGGCAGTACTTC. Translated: CASSKSPWDSGVRGQYF.

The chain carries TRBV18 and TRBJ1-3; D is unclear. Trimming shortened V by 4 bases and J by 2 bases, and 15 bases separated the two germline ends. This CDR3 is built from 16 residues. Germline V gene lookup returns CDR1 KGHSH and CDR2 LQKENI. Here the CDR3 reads CASSQKGGNTGNTIYF. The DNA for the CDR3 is TGTGCCAGCTCACAAAAAGGAGGAAATACTGGAAACACCATATATTTT.